This passage covers 24 T cell receptor beta chains from one sample sequenced in a study of T-cell reconstitution after alpha-beta-depleted transplantation in children. Construction of the TCRbeta library involved unique molecular identifiers. TCRdb processed the PCR reads anew with MiXCR; each CDR3 protein has one entry. The sample has 200,000 to 250,000 distinct CDR3 sequences, around 11% seen once. This material consisted of PBMCs from the stem cell graft donor, taken from the stem cell graft. The receptors originated from a human donor who donated a stem cell graft to a child with acute lymphoblastic leukemia.

This clonotype has at least ten counts. V is TRBV28 and J is TRBJ2-6; 9 bases are shared with TRBD1. The CDR3 consists of 17 residues. Per the germline V gene, CDR1 is MDHEN and CDR2 is SYDVKM. Losses at the gene ends were 6 bases for V and 1 base for J; bases not matched to a gene: 7. The CDR3 here is CASSRTGVSSGANVLTF. The DNA for the CDR3 is TGTGCCAGCAGCCGGACAGGGGTATCATCTGGGGCCAACGTCCTGACTTTC.

Ten or more counts support this clonotype. The rearrangement joins TRBV7-2 to TRBJ2-7; D may correspond to TRBD1 or TRBD2 (5 bases each). The CDR3 is made up of 15 amino acids. V was shortened by 6 bases and J by 2 bases, with 17 bases between the two germline ends. CDR1 and CDR2 (germline): SGHTA, FQGNSA. The CDR3 is CASSGGMFSPYEQYF. CDR3 bases: TGTGCCAGCAGTGGGGGAATGTTTAGCCCCTACGAGCAGTACTTC. Together with reference TRBV7-2 and TRBJ2-7, the CDR3 gives the full variable domain: GAGVSQSPSNKVTEKGKDVELRCDPISGHTALYWYRQSLGQGLEFLIYFQGNSAPDKSGLPSDRFSAERTGGSVSTLTIQRTQQEDSAVYLCASSGGMFSPYEQYFGPGTRLTVT.

Ten or more counts support this clonotype. The CDR3 bases are TGTGCCAGCAGTGAAGAACAGGGGGCAGATACGCAGTATTTT. Translation: CASSEEQGADTQYF. The chain uses TRBV6-4 and TRBJ2-3, with 8 bases that match TRBD1. With V trimmed by 3 bases and J by 4 bases, 3 bases remained unmatched. The CDR3 runs to 14 residues. CDR1 is MRHNA, CDR2 SNTAGT, per germline.

This clonotype was counted many times. The J gene is TRBJ1-5, the V gene TRBV20-1; D ambiguous. Germline V CDR1 and CDR2: DFQATT, SNEGSKA (reference sequence). CDR3 size: 13 residues. V was trimmed by 1 base and J by 6 bases, leaving 10 bases between them. In DNA form, the CDR3 reads TGCAGTGCTAGAGTGGAAGGGTTTCAGCCCCAGCATTTT. This encodes CSARVEGFQPQHF.

This clonotype came up many times. The rearrangement joins TRBV28 to TRBJ2-1; TRBD1 might be the D (6 bases). CDR1 MDHEN and CDR2 SYDVKM come from the germline V gene. The V end was cut by 6 bases, the J end by 0 bases, with 24 bases between. The CDR3 totals 19 residues. This CDR3 is CASSLNPTGLRGSYNEQFF. The CDR3 bases are TGTGCCAGCAGCCTTAACCCGACAGGTCTTCGTGGCTCCTACAATGAGCAGTTCTTC.

This clonotype was seen at least ten times. The rearrangement links TRBV7-2 to TRBJ2-6; D call uncertain. The CDR3 contains 17 residues. The V end lost 8 bases, the J end lost 0 bases, and 17 bases lay between the germline ends. Germline assignment: CDR1 SGHTA and CDR2 FQGNSA. The CDR3 sequence: CASVRGGLTSGANVLTF. The DNA of the CDR3 is TGTGCCAGCGTCCGTGGTGGGCTCACCTCTGGGGCCAACGTCCTGACTTTC.

Ten or more counts support this clonotype. The CDR3 sequence: CASSYSEAEGGYEQYF. In DNA form, the CDR3 reads TGTGCCAGCAGTTATTCAGAGGCGGAGGGGGGGTACGAGCAGTACTTC. The chain joins TRBV6-5 to TRBJ2-7; D is possibly TRBD2 (7 bases). V was clipped by 3 bases and J by 4 bases, with 19 bases between them. The CDR3 has 16 amino acids. Germline V gives CDR1 MNHEY, CDR2 SVGAGI.

This clonotype was seen repeatedly, ten times or more. This rearrangement joins TRBV28 to TRBJ2-7; 7 nucleotides align to TRBD2. Germline CDR1 and CDR2: MDHEN and SYDVKM. The trim removed 5 bases at V and 9 bases at J, leaving 13 bases unmatched. The CDR3 has 14 amino acids. The CDR3 loop is CASSRSQREVAQYF. The CDR3 DNA reads TGTGCCAGCAGTCGGTCTCAGCGGGAAGTGGCGCAGTACTTC.

This clonotype was seen ten or more times. The chain links TRBV5-1 to TRBJ2-3; no definite D call. V lost 4 bases to trimming and J lost 6 bases, with 15 bases between them. The CDR3 length is 14 residues. Germline lookup yields CDR1 SGHRS and CDR2 YFSETQ. The CDR3 loop reads CASSLYTRSDTQYF. CDR3 DNA: TGCGCCAGCAGCCTGTATACCCGTTCCGATACGCAGTATTTT.

The V and J genes are TRBV11-3 and TRBJ2-1; 9 bases match TRBD1. With V trimmed by 5 bases and J by 5 bases, 7 bases remained unmatched. This CDR3 has 15 amino acids. In germline, CDR1 is SGHNT, CDR2 YENEEA. The CDR3 DNA reads TGTGCCAGCAGCGCCTGGACAGGGGACGACAATGAGCAGTTCTTC. Residues: CASSAWTGDDNEQFF.

The chain couples TRBV4-3 to TRBJ2-3; a weak D match, TRBD2 (7 bases). V dropped 3 bases and J dropped 0 bases, with 19 bases sitting between them. Germline values: CDR1 LGHNA, CDR2 YSLEER. The CDR3 is made up of 18 amino acids. The CDR3 loop reads CASSHPGAAGDSTDTQYF. The CDR3 coding sequence is TGCGCCAGCAGCCACCCAGGGGCCGCGGGAGATAGCACAGATACGCAGTATTTT.

This clonotype was detected ten times or more. CDR3 residues: CASSLTGNIGQPQHF. The CDR3 region has the DNA TGCGCCAGCAGCTTGACAGGGAATATCGGGCAGCCCCAGCATTTT. This chain links TRBV5-1 with TRBJ1-5; D may be TRBD1 (6 bases). Germline-derived CDR1 and CDR2 are SGHRS and YFSETQ. The V end was cut by 1 base, the J end by 7 bases, with 15 bases between. This CDR3 spans 15 amino acids.

This clonotype has a count of ten or more. The V gene is TRBV5-1, the J gene TRBJ2-7; 8 nucleotides line up with TRBD1. The germline V gene encodes CDR1 SGHRS and CDR2 YFSETQ. The CDR3 is 15 residues long. Trimming at V came to 5 bases and at J to 1 base, leaving 8 bases not matched to a gene. CDR3 sequence reads: CASRPGTGTSYEQYF. CDR3 bases: TGCGCCAGCAGACCTGGGACAGGTACATCCTACGAGCAGTACTTC. The complete variable domain, with remaining parts taken from reference TRBV5-1 and TRBJ2-7, reads KAGVTQTPRYLIKTRGQQVTLSCSPISGHRSVSWYQQTPGQGLQFLFEYFSETQRNKGNFPGRFSGRQFSNSRSEMNVSTLELGDSALYLCASRPGTGTSYEQYFGPGTRLTVT.

This clonotype was observed many times. V gene TRBV19 combines with J gene TRBJ1-2; D is undetermined. The CDR3 is 13 amino acids. The V gene's germline CDR1 is LNHDA and CDR2 SQIVND (reference sequence). V lost 6 bases and J 8 bases, leaving 16 bases between the germline ends. The CDR3: CASSSTQPGGYTF. The DNA for the CDR3 is TGTGCCAGTAGCTCGACTCAACCTGGAGGCTACACCTTC.

In this sample, this clonotype turned up many times. The chain links TRBV12-3 or TRBV12-4 to TRBJ2-2, with 10 bases that match TRBD1. The CDR3 is 15 amino acids. V was pared by 5 bases and J by 3 bases, with 3 bases of the junction left unmatched. CDR3 region: CASSRGTGDTGELFF. CDR3 coding DNA: TGTGCCAGCAGTCGCGGGACAGGGGACACCGGGGAGCTGTTTTTT.

This clonotype was found many times. The J gene is TRBJ1-1, the V gene TRBV28; the match to TRBD1 covers 7 bases. V was pared by 4 bases and J by 10 bases, with 12 bases of the junction left unmatched. The CDR3 is 14 residues long. Germline V gene sequence: CDR1 MDHEN, CDR2 SYDVKM. The CDR3 nucleotides read TGTGCCAGCAGTTCCATCCGGGACAGAAGGGGAGCTTTCTTT. This sequence encodes CASSSIRDRRGAFF. Full variable domain (rest looked up from reference TRBV28 and TRBJ1-1): DVKVTQSSRYLVKRTGEKVFLECVQDMDHENMFWYRQDPGLGLRLIYFSYDVKMKEKGDIPEGYSVSREKKERFSLILESASTNQTSMYLCASSSIRDRRGAFFGQGTRLTVV.

This chain's CDR3 is CASGFGLAGGGTQYF. The CDR3 nucleotides are TGTGCTAGTGGTTTTGGCCTAGCGGGAGGCGGTACGCAGTATTTT. The chain has TRBV12-5 and TRBJ2-3, with TRBD2 matching over 11 bases. Trimming cost V 3 bases and J 8 bases; bases outside gene matches: 7. The CDR3 covers 15 residues. CDR1 LGHNT and CDR2 FRNRAP come from the germline V gene. Variable domain in full (rest from reference TRBV12-5 and TRBJ2-3): DARVTQTPRHKVTEMGQEVTMRCQPILGHNTVFWYRQTMMQGLELLAYFRNRAPLDDSGMPKDRFSAEMPDATLATLKIQPSEPRDSAVYFCASGFGLAGGGTQYFGPGTRLTVL.

The chain joins TRBV7-9 to TRBJ2-3; D ambiguous. Trimming cost V 5 bases and J 4 bases, with 16 bases left between them. The length of the CDR3 is 15 residues. Germline CDR1 reads SEHNR; CDR2 reads FQNEAQ (reference sequence). The CDR3 protein is CASSQRGVRADTQYF. CDR3 nucleotides: TGTGCCAGCAGCCAAAGAGGCGTTCGGGCAGATACGCAGTATTTT. The full variable domain, its missing parts supplied by reference TRBV7-9 and TRBJ2-3, is DTGVSQNPRHKITKRGQNVTFRCDPISEHNRLYWYRQTLGQGPEFLTYFQNEAQLEKSRLLSDRFSAERPKGSFSTLEIQRTEQGDSAMYLCASSQRGVRADTQYFGPGTRLTVL.

This sequence joins TRBV4-3 and TRBJ2-1, with a weak D call TRBD1 (5 bases). Germline V lookup: CDR1 LGHNA, CDR2 YSLEER. The CDR3 totals 16 residues. V was pared by 0 bases and J by 7 bases, with 16 bases between. The CDR3 is CASSQDQGLHVNEQFF. The CDR3 DNA sequence: TGCGCCAGCAGCCAAGATCAGGGATTACATGTAAATGAGCAGTTCTTC.

Comments on this clonotype: This may stem from a read error, because a much larger clone lies one nucleotide away. This sequence joins TRBV5-1 and TRBJ2-3, with 9 bases fitting TRBD2. Per germline, CDR1 SGHRS and CDR2 YFSETQ. The J segment lost 2 bases and the V segment lost 4 bases, leaving 8 bases of the junction unmatched. The CDR3 sequence is 16 residues long. CDR3 loop: CASSAMSSGDTDTQYF. CDR3 bases: TGCGCCAGCAGCGCGATGTCTAGCGGGGACACAGATACGCAGTATTTT. Drawing the rest from reference TRBV5-1 and TRBJ2-3, the complete variable domain is KAGVTQTPRYLIKTRGQQVTLSCSPISGHRSVSWYQQTPGQGLQFLFEYFSETQRNKGNFPGRFSGRQFSNSRSEMNVSTLELGDSALYLCASSAMSSGDTDTQYFGPGTRLTVL.

This clonotype was seen repeatedly, ten times or more. The chain couples TRBV5-1 to TRBJ2-7; D perhaps matches TRBD1 (6 bases). The CDR3 contains 14 residues. Per the germline V gene, CDR1 is SGHRS and CDR2 is YFSETQ. V dropped 4 bases and J dropped 2 bases, with 13 bases sitting between them. The CDR3 region is CASSAIQGAYEQYF. The CDR3 DNA follows: TGCGCCAGCAGCGCTATACAGGGAGCCTACGAGCAGTACTTC.

This clonotype showed up many times. V and J are TRBV6-2 or TRBV6-3 and TRBJ1-1; possible D gene TRBD1, 5 bases. This CDR3 comprises 14 residues. Trimming took 2 bases from V and 0 from J, leaving 7 bases between them. The V gene's germline CDR1 is MNHEY and CDR2 SVGEGT. The CDR3 region is CASSYGHMNTEAFF. For the CDR3, the DNA is TGTGCCAGCAGTTACGGACACATGAACACTGAAGCTTTCTTT.

This clonotype was counted only a few times. The chain joins TRBV6-5 to TRBJ2-7; D possibly corresponds to TRBD2 (7 bases). This CDR3 spans 16 amino acids. V was shortened by 2 bases and J by 7 bases, with 21 bases between the two germline ends. Germline CDR1 and CDR2: MNHEY and SVGAGI. In DNA form, the CDR3 reads TGTGCCAGCAGTTACGACGGTGCTGGGGGGGCCGGGGAGCAGTACTTC. It translates to CASSYDGAGGAGEQYF.

This clonotype was observed at least ten times. V gene TRBV6-1 combines with J gene TRBJ2-1; D gene uncertain. Per the germline V gene, CDR1 is MNHNS and CDR2 is SASEGT. This CDR3 region has 14 residues. V dropped 1 base and J dropped 4 bases, with 8 bases sitting between them. CDR3 region: CASSEEYSYNEQFF. DNA of the CDR3: TGTGCCAGCAGTGAAGAGTATTCATACAATGAGCAGTTCTTC.